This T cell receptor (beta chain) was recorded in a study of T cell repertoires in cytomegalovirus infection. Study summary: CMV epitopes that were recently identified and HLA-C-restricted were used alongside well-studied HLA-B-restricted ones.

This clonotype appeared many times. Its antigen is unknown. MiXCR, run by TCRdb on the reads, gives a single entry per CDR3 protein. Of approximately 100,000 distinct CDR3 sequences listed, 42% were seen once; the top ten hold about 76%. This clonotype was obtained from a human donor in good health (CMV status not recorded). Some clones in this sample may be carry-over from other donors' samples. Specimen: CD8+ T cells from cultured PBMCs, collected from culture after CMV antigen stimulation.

The CDR3 loop reads CASSPLRANSPLHF. The CDR3 coding sequence is TGTGCCAGCTCACCACTCCGAGCCAATTCACCCCTCCACTTT. This sequence joins TRBV18 and TRBJ1-6, with D hard to call. This CDR3 is built from 14 residues. V lost 1 base, J lost 7 bases, and 8 bases lay in between. CDR1 KGHSH and CDR2 LQKENI come from the germline V gene.